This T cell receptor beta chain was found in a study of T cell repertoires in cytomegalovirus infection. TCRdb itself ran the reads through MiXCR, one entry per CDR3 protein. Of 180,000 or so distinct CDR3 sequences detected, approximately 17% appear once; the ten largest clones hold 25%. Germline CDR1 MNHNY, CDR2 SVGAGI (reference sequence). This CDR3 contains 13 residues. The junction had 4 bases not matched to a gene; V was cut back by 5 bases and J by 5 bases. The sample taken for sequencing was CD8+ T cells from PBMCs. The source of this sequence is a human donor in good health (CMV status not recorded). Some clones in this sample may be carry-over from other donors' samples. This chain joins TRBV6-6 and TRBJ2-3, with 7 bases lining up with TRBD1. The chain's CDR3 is CASSRTGGDTQYF. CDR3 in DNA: TGTGCCAGCAGTAGGACAGGAGGAGATACGCAGTATTTT.